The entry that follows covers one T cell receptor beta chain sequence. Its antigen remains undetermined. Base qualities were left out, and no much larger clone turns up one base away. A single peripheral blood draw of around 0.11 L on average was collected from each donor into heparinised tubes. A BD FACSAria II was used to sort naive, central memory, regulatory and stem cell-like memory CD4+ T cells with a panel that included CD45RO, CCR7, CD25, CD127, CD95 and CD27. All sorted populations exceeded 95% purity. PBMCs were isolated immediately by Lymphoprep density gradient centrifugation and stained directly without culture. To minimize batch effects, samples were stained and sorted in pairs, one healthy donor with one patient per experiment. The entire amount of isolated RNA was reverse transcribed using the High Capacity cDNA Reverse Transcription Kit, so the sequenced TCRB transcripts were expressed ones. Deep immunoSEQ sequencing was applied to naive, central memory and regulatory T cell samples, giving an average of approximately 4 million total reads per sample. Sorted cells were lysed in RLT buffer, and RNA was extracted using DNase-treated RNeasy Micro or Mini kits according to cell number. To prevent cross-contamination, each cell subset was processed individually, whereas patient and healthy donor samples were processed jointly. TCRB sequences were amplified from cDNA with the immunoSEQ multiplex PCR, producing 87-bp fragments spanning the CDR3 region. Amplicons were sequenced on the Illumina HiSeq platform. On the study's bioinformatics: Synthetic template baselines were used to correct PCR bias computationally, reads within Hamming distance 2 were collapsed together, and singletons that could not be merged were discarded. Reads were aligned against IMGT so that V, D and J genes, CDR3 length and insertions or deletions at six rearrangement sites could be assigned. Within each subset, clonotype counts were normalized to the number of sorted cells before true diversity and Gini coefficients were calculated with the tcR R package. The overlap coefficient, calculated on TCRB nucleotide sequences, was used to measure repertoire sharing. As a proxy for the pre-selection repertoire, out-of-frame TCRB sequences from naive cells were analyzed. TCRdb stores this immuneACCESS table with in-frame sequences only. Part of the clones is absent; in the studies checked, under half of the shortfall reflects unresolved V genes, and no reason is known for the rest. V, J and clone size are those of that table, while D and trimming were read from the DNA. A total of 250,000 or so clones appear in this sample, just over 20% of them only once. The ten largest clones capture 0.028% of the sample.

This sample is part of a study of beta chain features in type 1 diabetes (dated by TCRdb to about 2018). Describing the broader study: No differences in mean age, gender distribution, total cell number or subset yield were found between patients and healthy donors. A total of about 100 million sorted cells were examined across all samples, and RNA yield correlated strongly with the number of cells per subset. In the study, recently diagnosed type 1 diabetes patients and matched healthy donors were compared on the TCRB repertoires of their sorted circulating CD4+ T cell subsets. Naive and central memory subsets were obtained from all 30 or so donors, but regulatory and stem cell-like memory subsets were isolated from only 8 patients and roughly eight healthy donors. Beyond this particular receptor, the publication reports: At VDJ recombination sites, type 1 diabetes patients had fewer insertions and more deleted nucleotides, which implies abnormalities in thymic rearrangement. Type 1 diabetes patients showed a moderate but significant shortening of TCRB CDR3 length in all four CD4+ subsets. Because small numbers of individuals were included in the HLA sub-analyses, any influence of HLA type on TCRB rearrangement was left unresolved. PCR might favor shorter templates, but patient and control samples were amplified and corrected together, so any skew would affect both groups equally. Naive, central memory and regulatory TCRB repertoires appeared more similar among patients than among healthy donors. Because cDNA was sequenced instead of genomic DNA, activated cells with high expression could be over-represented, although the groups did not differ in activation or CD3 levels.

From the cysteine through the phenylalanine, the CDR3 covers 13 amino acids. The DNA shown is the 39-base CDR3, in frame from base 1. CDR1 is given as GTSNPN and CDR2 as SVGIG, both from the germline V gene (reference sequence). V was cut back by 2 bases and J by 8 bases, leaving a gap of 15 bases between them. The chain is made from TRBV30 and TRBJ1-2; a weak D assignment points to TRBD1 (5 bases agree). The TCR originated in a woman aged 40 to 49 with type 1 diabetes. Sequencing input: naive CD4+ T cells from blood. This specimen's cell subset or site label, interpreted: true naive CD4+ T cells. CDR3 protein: CAWSFLTAVGYTF. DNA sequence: TGTGCCTGGAGTTTTTTGACAGCTGTGGGCTACACCTTC.